This T cell receptor (beta chain) was identified in a study of T cell changes during pregnancy in multiple sclerosis. Profiling relied on immunoSEQ multiplex PCR, and the TCRdb table lists in-frame clones only, not all of them. The data show roughly 40,000 clones, roughly 89% seen once. The CDR3 is 13 amino acids. From germline, CDR1 is SGHNT and CDR2 YYREEE (reference sequence). V was clipped by 4 bases and J by 6 bases; unmatched bases: 2. This clonotype originated in a female donor with multiple sclerosis, enrolled in a pregnancy study. The specimen was CD4+ T cells from peripheral blood mononuclear cells, collected in the first trimester of pregnancy. The V gene is TRBV5-4, the J gene TRBJ2-1; 9 nucleotides line up with TRBD2. The CDR3 region is CASSQGLANEQFF. DNA of the CDR3: TGTGCCAGCAGCCAGGGACTAGCCAATGAGCAGTTCTTC.